The entry below gives a single TCR beta chain sequence along with its context. The data are from a study of Ad26.COV2.S vaccination and SARS-CoV-2 variants. Only in-frame clones appear in the TCRdb table, and some are missing; sequencing was by immunoSEQ multiplex PCR. The table includes 300,000 to 400,000 clones, about nine tenths detected once. Treatment specified: 15 to 20 received Ad26.COV2.S at low or high dose, single or two shots; five or six received placebo; per-sample allocation not given. Following the first vaccine or placebo injection, samples were taken on day 63. Per germline, CDR1 SQVTM and CDR2 ANQGSEA. The V and J ends lost 3 bases and 3 bases respectively, with 11 bases between them. The CDR3 is made up of 13 amino acids.

Sequencing was performed on peripheral blood, taken in a trial of Ad26.COV2.S vaccine versus placebo. This receptor was taken from a person aged 18-65 years who received the Ad26.COV2.S COVID-19 vaccine or a placebo. The chain combines TRBV29-1 with TRBJ1-2; no definite D call. The CDR3 region is CSVEKPDHYGYTF. CDR3 DNA sequence: TGCAGCGTTGAGAAACCGGACCACTATGGCTACACCTTC.